This T cell receptor beta chain was recorded in a study of cytomegalovirus exposure and HLA in healthy donors. PCR primers comprised 60 Vbeta and 13 Jbeta primers. TCRdb's table, derived via immunoSEQ multiplex PCR, lists solely in-frame clones and lacks some. The data show under 150,000 clones, around 73% seen once. This clone was detected only once. The antigen remains unidentified. Findings of the study overall: A link between a missense DCLRE1C variant and TCR beta V- and J-gene trimming emerged from a later analysis. High specificity and sensitivity for cytomegalovirus status were reported for the classifier. Analyses of presence/absence relied on an assumption of roughly uniform sequencing depth across donors.

The CDR3 consists of 14 residues. The junction had 3 bases not matched to a gene; V was cut back by 6 bases and J by 5 bases. Per the germline V gene, CDR1 is SNHLY and CDR2 is FYNNEI. The chain has TRBV2 and TRBJ2-1; 11 nucleotides agree with TRBD2. This sequence was found in a human donor in good health. What was sequenced was PBMCs. This CDR3 reads CASRGLAANNEQFF. In nucleotides, the CDR3 is TGTGCCAGCAGGGGACTAGCGGCAAACAATGAGCAGTTCTTC.